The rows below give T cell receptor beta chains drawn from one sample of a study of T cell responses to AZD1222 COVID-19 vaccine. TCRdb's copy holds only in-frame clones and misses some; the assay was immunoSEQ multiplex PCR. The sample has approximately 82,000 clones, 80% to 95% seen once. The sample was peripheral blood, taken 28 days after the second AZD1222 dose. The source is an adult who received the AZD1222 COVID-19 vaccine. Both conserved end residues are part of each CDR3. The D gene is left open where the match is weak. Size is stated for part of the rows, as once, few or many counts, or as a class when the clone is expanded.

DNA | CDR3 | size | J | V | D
TGTGCCAGCAGGTCCGGGACTCGGCAGGGCTACACCTTC | CASRSGTRQGYTF | once | TRBJ1-2 | TRBV6-5 | .
TGCGCCAGCAGTCAATTGGAGATAACCGACTACAATGAGCAGTTCTTC | CASSQLEITDYNEQFF | . | TRBJ2-1 | TRBV23-1 | .
TGTGCCAGCAGCTTAGGCCTTGCGGCCAATGAGCAGTTCTTC | CASSLGLAANEQFF | once | TRBJ2-1 | TRBV7-9 | .
TGTGCCAGCAGTAACAGGAGCACTGAAGCTTTCTTT | CASSNRSTEAFF | . | TRBJ1-1 | TRBV2 | .
TGTGCCAGCAGCCCTATTTTCAATCAGCCCCAGCATTTT | CASSPIFNQPQHF | . | TRBJ1-5 | TRBV7-2 | .
TGCGCCAGCAGCTTGGCCATGGGAGGTGGCTACACCTTC | CASSLAMGGGYTF | . | TRBJ1-2 | TRBV5-1 | .
TGTGCCAGCAGCCTAGGACAACTGAACACTGAAGCTTTCTTT | CASSLGQLNTEAFF | . | TRBJ1-1 | TRBV2 | .
TGTGCCAGCAGCACACGGACATTGAATACGGCTTTCTTT | CASSTRTLNTAFF | . | TRBJ1-1 | TRBV5-4 | .
TGTGCCAGCAGCTCGCTAGACGCCACGGCAATTGATGGCTACACCTTC | CASSSLDATAIDGYTF | . | TRBJ1-2 | TRBV7-9 | .
TGCGCCAGCACCTTAAACACCCAAGGGGGAGCTAACTATGGCTACACCTTC | CASTLNTQGGANYGYTF | . | TRBJ1-2 | TRBV4-3 | .
TGTGCCAGCAGTGAACAAGCGTACGAGCAGTACTTC | CASSEQAYEQYF | . | TRBJ2-7 | TRBV2 | .
TGTGCCAGCTGGGGACAGGGCTCCTACGAGCAGTACTTC | CASWGQGSYEQYF | few | TRBJ2-7 | TRBV6-6 | TRBD1
TGTGCCAGCAGTCAGGACAGGGGGCCCTATGGCTACACCTTC | CASSQDRGPYGYTF | . | TRBJ1-2 | TRBV6-5 | TRBD1
TGTGCCTGGAGTGATGGGGGATGGGACACTGAAGCTTTCTTT | CAWSDGGWDTEAFF | . | TRBJ1-1 | TRBV30 | .
TGTGCCAGCAGCTTATCGGCTAACAGCTTTAATGAAAAACTGTTTTTT | CASSLSANSFNEKLFF | once | TRBJ1-4 | TRBV7-2 | .
TGTGCCTGGAGTTCGGACAGGGAGGTACGAAACACCATATATTTT | CAWSSDREVRNTIYF | . | TRBJ1-3 | TRBV30 | TRBD1
TGTGCCAGCAGCGTACGAGGGGACAGGAACGCCGGGGAGCTGTTTTTT | CASSVRGDRNAGELFF | . | TRBJ2-2 | TRBV9 | TRBD1
TGTGCCAGCTCTCTCTCAGCGGGACAGGGAGCCTACGAGCAGTACTTC | CASSLSAGQGAYEQYF | . | TRBJ2-7 | TRBV18 | TRBD1
TGTGCCAGCACCACAGGCTACGAGCAGTACTTC | CASTTGYEQYF | . | TRBJ2-7 | TRBV28 | .
TGTGCCAGCAGCGTCCACCGCGACCGTCACACTGAAGCTTTCTTT | CASSVHRDRHTEAFF | . | TRBJ1-1 | TRBV6-5 | .
TGTGCCAGTAGTATGTACTTGGCAACTAATTCACCCCTCCACTTT | CASSMYLATNSPLHF | . | TRBJ1-6 | TRBV19 | .
TGTGCCAGCAGTTCCACAGGGGTGAATATTGGCAACGTCCTGACTTTC | CASSSTGVNIGNVLTF | . | TRBJ2-6 | TRBV6-6 | TRBD1
TGTGCCAGCAGGGCCCTCACGAAGAACACCGGGGAGCTGTTTTTT | CASRALTKNTGELFF | . | TRBJ2-2 | TRBV2 | .
TGCGCCAGCAGCCAAGGGGGGAACACAGATACGCAGTATTTT | CASSQGGNTDTQYF | . | TRBJ2-3 | TRBV4-1 | .
TGTGCCAGCAGCGCAATGACAGGGCCCACCTACGAGCAGTACTTC | CASSAMTGPTYEQYF | . | TRBJ2-7 | TRBV2 | TRBD1
TGCGCCAGCAGCCAAGATTGGGCAGGTCAGCCCCAGCATTTT | CASSQDWAGQPQHF | . | TRBJ1-5 | TRBV4-3 | .
TGTGCCACCAGCAGAGAGGGGACACCAGTCTACGAGCAGTACTTC | CATSREGTPVYEQYF | few | TRBJ2-7 | TRBV15 | .
TGTGCCAGCAGCCTTGACAGGGGGCGCGGGTACAATGAGCAGTTCTTC | CASSLDRGRGYNEQFF | . | TRBJ2-1 | TRBV11-2 | TRBD1
TGTGCCAGCAGCGGACCCGGGACAGGGGGCGTAGGGCAGTACTTC | CASSGPGTGGVGQYF | . | TRBJ2-7 | TRBV28 | TRBD1
TGTGCCAGCAGCCAAGAATGGAGGACAGGGTGGAGTGGGGAGCTGTTTTTT | CASSQEWRTGWSGELFF | . | TRBJ2-2 | TRBV14 | TRBD1
TGTGCCAGCAGTTACTCTACAGCTTACAATGAGCAGTTCTTC | CASSYSTAYNEQFF | . | TRBJ2-1 | TRBV6-5 | .
TGCAGCGTTGAGAGATCGGGACAGAACACTGAAGCTTTCTTT | CSVERSGQNTEAFF | . | TRBJ1-1 | TRBV29-1 | .
TGTGCCAGCAGCCCAAACCGGGGCCCAAATCAGCCCCAGCATTTT | CASSPNRGPNQPQHF | . | TRBJ1-5 | TRBV7-9 | .
TGTGCCAGCCGTATCGATGAGCAGTTCTTC | CASRIDEQFF | . | TRBJ2-1 | TRBV12-3/TRBV12-4 | .
TGTGCCAGTAGTATAGAATTAGGGCAGTTGAACACTGAAGCTTTCTTT | CASSIELGQLNTEAFF | . | TRBJ1-1 | TRBV19 | .
TGCGCCAGCAGCCAAGGGCGGTACGCCTATGGCTACACCTTC | CASSQGRYAYGYTF | . | TRBJ1-2 | TRBV4-1 | .
TGTGCCAGCTCACCATTGGGGAAGCGAACTAATGAAAAACTGTTTTTT | CASSPLGKRTNEKLFF | . | TRBJ1-4 | TRBV18 | .
TGTGCCAGTAGTACCTCCTGGGGGGGAGAGAGACGTGGCTACACCTTC | CASSTSWGGERRGYTF | . | TRBJ1-2 | TRBV19 | .
TGTGCCAGCATCCAGGGGGAAGTCTATGGCTACACCTTC | CASIQGEVYGYTF | once | TRBJ1-2 | TRBV2 | TRBD1
TGTGCCAGCAGCGCGGGACAGACAACTAATGAAAAACTGTTTTTT | CASSAGQTTNEKLFF | . | TRBJ1-4 | TRBV21-1 | .
TGTGCCAGCAGTTCCCGGACAGGGAAGGACTATGGCTACACCTTC | CASSSRTGKDYGYTF | . | TRBJ1-2 | TRBV2 | TRBD1
TGCGCCAGCAGCCAAGGGGCAAATTCACCCCTCCACTTT | CASSQGANSPLHF | . | TRBJ1-6 | TRBV4-3 | .
TGTGCCAGTAGTTTACAGGGGAGCTATGGCTACACCTTC | CASSLQGSYGYTF | . | TRBJ1-2 | TRBV19 | TRBD1
TGTGCCAGCAGCCAAGGATGGGAGGGGGATGAGCAGTTCTTC | CASSQGWEGDEQFF | . | TRBJ2-1 | TRBV3-1/TRBV3-2 | .
TGTGCCAGCAGCTTCACGGGGCGGCGGTCCGATACGCAGTATTTT | CASSFTGRRSDTQYF | . | TRBJ2-3 | TRBV11-2 | .
TGTGCCAGTAAAAGGACAGGCCAAGAGACCCAGTACTTC | CASKRTGQETQYF | . | TRBJ2-5 | TRBV19 | TRBD1
TGTGCCAGCAGTGAAGCGGGGTCTAGCGGGGGCCCCCACGAGCAGTACTTC | CASSEAGSSGGPHEQYF | . | TRBJ2-7 | TRBV2 | TRBD2